This TCR beta chain originates from a study of T cell repertoires in cytomegalovirus infection. General study results and limits: Public TCR beta family frequency separated CMV-and-HLA carriers, including in an independent cohort.

A word on this clonotype: Its antigen is undetermined.

TCRdb used MiXCR to reprocess the reads, holding one entry per CDR3 protein. The repertoire holds nearly 650,000 distinct CDR3 sequences, 20% to 30% seen once, with 6.5% to 10% in the top ten. The CDR3 contains 15 residues. Germline CDR1 is DFQATT and CDR2 is SNEGSKA (reference sequence). V dropped 4 bases and J dropped 1 base, with 15 bases sitting between them. The sequencing input was CD8+ T cells from PBMCs. This TCR was sampled from a human donor in good health (CMV status not recorded). Some clones in this sample may be carry-over from other donors' samples. The V call is TRBV20-1, the J call TRBJ2-3; possibly TRBD2 for D (6 bases). CDR3 sequence: CSATRRSSGTDTQYF. The CDR3 bases are TGCAGTGCTACTAGGCGGTCTAGCGGCACAGATACGCAGTATTTT.